The 26 T cell receptor beta chains listed next were all sequenced from one sample in a study of T cell repertoires in cytomegalovirus infection. One entry per CDR3 protein results from TCRdb running MiXCR on the reads. The data show 310,000 or so distinct CDR3 sequences, 9.6% seen once. Sequencing was done on a sample of PBMCs. The receptor set was obtained from a human donor in good health (CMV status not recorded). Some clones in this sample may be carry-over from other donors' samples.

This clonotype was seen a handful of times. The chain combines TRBV6-5 with TRBJ2-2, with 7 bases matching TRBD1. Looked up from germline, CDR1 is MNHEY and CDR2 is SVGAGI. The CDR3 is made up of 14 amino acids. Trimming took 6 bases from V and 4 from J; bases not matched to a gene: 5. The CDR3 is CASRRGLSTGELFF. The CDR3 nucleotides read TGTGCCAGCAGAAGGGGGCTCAGCACCGGGGAGCTGTTTTTT.

This clonotype has just a few counts. The chain is built from TRBV9 and TRBJ2-2; possible D gene TRBD1, 5 bases. The CDR3 has 16 residues. Germline assignment: CDR1 SGDLS and CDR2 YYNGEE. V lost 0 bases and J 2 bases, leaving 11 bases between the germline ends. CDR3 DNA sequence: TGTGCCAGCAGCGTAGGAGGCGACAGTAACACCGGGGAGCTGTTTTTT. This codes for CASSVGGDSNTGELFF.

At least ten counts were recorded for this clonotype. The rearrangement uses TRBV28 and TRBJ1-2; a possible D gene is TRBD1 (5 bases). This CDR3 is built from 14 residues. The ends were cut back, 4 bases at V and 6 bases at J, with 15 bases in the middle. Germline loops: CDR1 MDHEN, CDR2 SYDVKM. In DNA form, the CDR3 reads TGTGCCAGCAGTTCTCCAGGGCAGAGAAATGGCTACACCTTC. Amino acids: CASSSPGQRNGYTF.

This clonotype was seen repeatedly, ten times or more. The gene calls are TRBV7-2 and TRBJ2-6; perhaps TRBD2 as D (5 bases). Germline V gene data show CDR1 as SGHTA and CDR2 as FQGNSA. V dropped 7 bases and J dropped 3 bases, with 7 bases sitting between them. This CDR3 contains 13 residues. CDR3 coding DNA: TGTGCCAGCACGGGGATTGGGGCCAACGTCCTGACTTTC. Translated, it gives CASTGIGANVLTF. Variable domain in full (rest from reference TRBV7-2 and TRBJ2-6): GAGVSQSPSNKVTEKGKDVELRCDPISGHTALYWYRQSLGQGLEFLIYFQGNSAPDKSGLPSDRFSAERTGGSVSTLTIQRTQQEDSAVYLCASTGIGANVLTFGAGSRLTVL.

This clonotype turned up a few times. This sequence joins TRBV5-1 and TRBJ2-3; 14 nucleotides agree with TRBD2. The length of the CDR3 is 20 residues. Germline V gene lookup returns CDR1 SGHRS and CDR2 YFSETQ. V lost 0 bases and J lost 2; bases outside the gene matches: 11. CDR3 nucleotides: TGCGCCAGCAGCTTGGGGGGACTAGCGGGGGCCCGAGGGACCACAGATACGCAGTATTTT. Amino acid sequence: CASSLGGLAGARGTTDTQYF.

This clonotype was seen many times. The chain joins TRBV7-2 to TRBJ2-2, with 7 bases lining up with TRBD1. The V gene's germline CDR1 is SGHTA and CDR2 FQGNSA. Unmatched junction bases numbered 5, after V lost 6 bases and J lost 4 bases. The CDR3 is made up of 14 amino acids. The chain's CDR3 is CASRTPGGTGELFF. The CDR3 DNA follows: TGTGCCAGCAGGACTCCAGGGGGCACCGGGGAGCTGTTTTTT. The full variable domain, with the rest looked up from reference TRBV7-2 and TRBJ2-2, is GAGVSQSPSNKVTEKGKDVELRCDPISGHTALYWYRQSLGQGLEFLIYFQGNSAPDKSGLPSDRFSAERTGGSVSTLTIQRTQQEDSAVYLCASRTPGGTGELFFGEGSRLTVL.

This clonotype has a handful of counts. The rearrangement uses TRBV20-1 and TRBJ2-5; either TRBD1 or TRBD2 may fit D (5 bases each). Germline CDR1 DFQATT, CDR2 SNEGSKA (reference sequence). The germline V and J ends were trimmed by 0 bases and 7 bases, with 18 bases remaining between them. The CDR3 runs 15 residues. The CDR3 spells CSARDRGAGPGTQYF. The CDR3 DNA sequence: TGCAGTGCTAGAGACCGAGGGGCAGGGCCGGGGACCCAGTACTTC.

This clonotype came up many times. The chain uses TRBV28 and TRBJ2-3; no clear D gene. Germline V CDR1 and CDR2: MDHEN, SYDVKM. The V gene lost 3 bases and the J gene lost 6 bases, with 13 bases spanning the gap. The CDR3 runs to 14 residues. The CDR3 DNA sequence: TGTGCCAGCAGTTTTTCGGGTCCCTCGGATACGCAGTATTTT. Residues: CASSFSGPSDTQYF.

This clonotype was counted many times. This rearrangement joins TRBV6-6 to TRBJ2-7; D not resolved. CDR1 and CDR2 from the germline V gene are MNHNY and SVGAGI (reference sequence). CDR3 length: 12 residues. Trimming took off 6 bases at V and 6 bases at J, with 12 bases between the two ends. The CDR3 is CASSPSGIEQYV. The CDR3 nucleotides are TGTGCCAGCAGCCCCAGTGGGATCGAGCAGTACGTC.

This clonotype was recorded at least ten times. V gene TRBV6-2 or TRBV6-3 combines with J gene TRBJ2-1; 7 nucleotides align to TRBD2. The CDR3 runs 15 residues. Looked up from germline, CDR1 is MNHEY and CDR2 is SVGEGT. The J segment lost 4 bases and the V segment lost 2 bases, leaving 5 bases of the junction unmatched. CDR3 loop: CASSYRSGAYNEQFF. CDR3 sequence (DNA): TGTGCCAGCAGTTACCGAAGCGGGGCGTACAATGAGCAGTTCTTC.

This clonotype was detected ten times or more. V and J are TRBV20-1 and TRBJ1-1, with D possibly being TRBD1 (5 bases). Between the trimmed V and J ends, which lost 6 bases and 7 bases, there was a span of 15 bases. In germline, CDR1 is DFQATT, CDR2 SNEGSKA (reference sequence). The CDR3 consists of 12 residues. The CDR3 region has the DNA TGCAGTGCCCCGGGGCCACGTCGTGAAGCTTTCTTT. Translated: CSAPGPRREAFF.

The V gene is TRBV4-2, the J gene TRBJ1-2; D is possibly TRBD1 (5 bases). In germline, CDR1 is LGHNA, CDR2 YNFKEQ. The V gene lost 0 bases and the J gene lost 8 bases, with 16 bases spanning the gap. The length of the CDR3 is 15 residues. In nucleotides, the CDR3 is TGTGCCAGCAGCCAAGATTCTTATTCCAGGGAGGGCTACACCTTC. It is translated as CASSQDSYSREGYTF.

This clonotype has only one observation. With a much larger clone just one base away, this may be a read error. V usage is TRBV24-1 and J usage is TRBJ1-1; TRBD1 matches at 7 bases. CDR1 and CDR2 from the germline V gene are KGHDR and SFDVKD. CDR3 length: 15 amino acids. J lost 1 base, V lost 6 bases, and 7 bases had no gene match. The CDR3 sequence: CATSKHRGRNTEAFF. CDR3 DNA: TGTGCCACCAGTAAGCACAGGGGACGGAACACTGAAGCTTTCTTT.

This clonotype has only a few counts. V and J are TRBV5-1 and TRBJ1-1; unclear D gene. Germline V gives CDR1 SGHRS, CDR2 YFSETQ. V was shortened by 4 bases and J by 1 base, with 17 bases between the two germline ends. CDR3 size: 16 residues. CDR3 residues: CASSTPGYNKNTEAFF. CDR3 nucleotide sequence: TGCGCCAGCAGCACCCCCGGTTACAACAAGAACACTGAAGCTTTCTTT.

This clonotype was counted between two and nine times. The chain joins TRBV23-1 to TRBJ1-2, with D uncertain. TRBV23-1 is given ORF status, its function remaining uncertain. The CDR3 spans 13 residues. The V end lost 8 bases, the J end lost 3 bases, and 13 bases lay between the germline ends. CDR3 region: CASRKGVYYGYTF. Written as DNA, the CDR3 is TGCGCCAGCCGGAAGGGTGTCTACTATGGCTACACCTTC.

This clonotype was seen at least ten times. V is TRBV28 and J is TRBJ1-6, with D possibly being TRBD1 (5 bases). The V and J ends lost 5 bases and 3 bases respectively, with 17 bases between them. Germline CDR1 and CDR2: MDHEN and SYDVKM. This CDR3 comprises 17 residues. CDR3 DNA: TGTGCCAGCAGTCCAAGAAACGGCAGGGTCTATAATTCACCCCTCCACTTT. Amino acids: CASSPRNGRVYNSPLHF. Drawing the rest from reference TRBV28 and TRBJ1-6, the complete variable domain is DVKVTQSSRYLVKRTGEKVFLECVQDMDHENMFWYRQDPGLGLRLIYFSYDVKMKEKGDIPEGYSVSREKKERFSLILESASTNQTSMYLCASSPRNGRVYNSPLHFGNGTRLTVT.

This clonotype has a count of ten or more. This rearrangement joins TRBV7-2 to TRBJ1-1, with TRBD1 matching 8 bases. From germline, CDR1 is SGHTA and CDR2 FQGNSA. The CDR3 is 13 amino acids. The junction had 4 bases not matched to a gene; V was cut back by 5 bases and J by 5 bases. The CDR3, as DNA: TGTGCCAGCAGCCTCAGGGGGCTTACTGAAGCTTTCTTT. It is translated as CASSLRGLTEAFF.

This rearrangement joins TRBV20-1 to TRBJ2-7; TRBD1 matches at 7 bases. Germline V gene sequence: CDR1 DFQATT, CDR2 SNEGSKA (reference sequence). This CDR3 has 16 amino acids. J gave up 0 bases and V 0 bases, and 8 bases lay outside the gene matches. This CDR3 is CSARDRDRDPSYEQYV. The CDR3 nucleotides are TGCAGTGCTAGAGATAGAGACAGGGATCCCTCCTACGAGCAGTACGTC.

For this clonotype: This may be a read error, as it is one base from a much larger clone. The chain combines TRBV29-1 with TRBJ2-2, with TRBD1 as a possible D gene (6 bases). The CDR3 is 14 amino acids. Germline V gene sequence: CDR1 SQVTM, CDR2 ANQGSEA. The CDR3: CSVPGHSTTRELFF. The CDR3 DNA sequence: TGCAGCGTCCCGGGACACTCGACCACCAGGGAGCTGTTTTTT.

This clonotype was counted a few times. It may be a read error: a sequence one base away is much more abundant. The V call is TRBV25-1, the J call TRBJ1-1; D call uncertain. The germline V gene has CDR1 MGHDK and CDR2 SYGVNS. Trimming took 3 bases from V and 1 from J, leaving 3 bases between them. The CDR3 is made up of 12 amino acids. The CDR3 DNA sequence: TGTGCCAGCAGTGAGGGGAACACTGAAGCTTTCTTT. This sequence encodes CASSEGNTEAFF.

There are many counts of this clonotype. The rearrangement links TRBV7-9 to TRBJ2-1; 8 bases match TRBD1. The trim removed 5 bases at V and 4 bases at J, leaving 10 bases unmatched. From germline, CDR1 is SEHNR and CDR2 FQNEAQ (reference sequence). The CDR3 sequence is 16 residues long. CDR3 nucleotides: TGTGCCAGCAGCCCCTCAGGGGGCCAGCATTACAATGAGCAGTTCTTC. Amino acids: CASSPSGGQHYNEQFF.

This clonotype showed up many times. The chain carries TRBV7-8 and TRBJ1-4; D uncertain. Germline loops: CDR1 SGHVS, CDR2 FQNEAQ. This CDR3 region has 15 residues. V dropped 1 base and J dropped 0 bases, with 6 bases sitting between them. In DNA form, the CDR3 reads TGTGCCAGCAGCTTAGGGGCTACAACTAATGAAAAACTGTTTTTT. It codes for CASSLGATTNEKLFF.

The chain combines TRBV7-9 with TRBJ2-2; D call uncertain. Germline CDR1 is SEHNR and CDR2 is FQNEAQ (reference sequence). This CDR3 contains 13 residues. V gave up 1 base and J gave up 7 bases, with 7 bases separating them. In nucleotides, the CDR3 is TGTGCCAGCAGCTTAGAAGGGTTCGGGGAGCTGTTTTTT. Amino acids: CASSLEGFGELFF.

This clonotype has ten or more counts. V and J are TRBV2 and TRBJ1-5; D unresolved. V shed 6 bases and J shed 3 bases, with 12 bases lying between them. Germline V gives CDR1 SNHLY, CDR2 FYNNEI. CDR3 length: 14 amino acids. CDR3 sequence reads: CASREFLINQPQHF. The CDR3 DNA is TGTGCCAGCAGAGAGTTCCTTATCAATCAGCCCCAGCATTTT.

This clonotype has at least ten counts. V and J are TRBV7-8 and TRBJ2-2; 13 bases match TRBD2. CDR1 and CDR2 from the germline V gene are SGHVS and FQNEAQ. This CDR3 region has 17 residues. Unmatched junction bases numbered 2, after V lost 0 bases and J lost 4 bases. The CDR3 DNA sequence: TGTGCCAGCAGCTTAGCCCGGACTAGCGGGGGCACCGGGGAGCTGTTTTTT. This encodes CASSLARTSGGTGELFF.

Many counts were recorded for this clonotype. This chain joins TRBV2 and TRBJ2-5; the D gene is possibly TRBD1 (5 bases). The germline V gene encodes CDR1 SNHLY and CDR2 FYNNEI. The CDR3 sequence is 14 residues long. V lost 9 bases and J 7 bases, leaving 21 bases between the germline ends. The CDR3 DNA reads TGTGCCAGTTTGGACATAGAAGTATGGGGGACCCAGTACTTC. Translated: CASLDIEVWGTQYF.